A selection of T cell receptor beta chains follows, all from one sample in a study of radiation and T cells in renal cell carcinoma. Generated by immunoSEQ multiplex PCR, the TCRdb table keeps only in-frame clones and is missing some. This sample carries 150,000 to 160,000 clones, around 90% of them seen once, and the ten largest clones take 10% to 15%. Sequencing used blood, obtained from a patient whose treatment included radiotherapy and nephrectomy. Source of these receptors: a woman aged 45 to 65 with renal cell carcinoma. Both conserved end residues are part of each CDR3. Fields, in order: D gene, J gene, clone size, V gene, CDR3 DNA, CDR3 protein. A D gene is named only where the DNA matches it firmly. Rows give clone size only sometimes, using once, few, many, or a class for an expanded clone.

. TRBJ1-2 . TRBV30 TGTGCCTGGAGTTCAGGCGCCTATGGCTACACCTTC CAWSSGAYGYTF
. TRBJ1-3 . TRBV19 TGTGCCAGTAGTATTCGCCACGGAGTCTTTGGAAACACCATATATTTT CASSIRHGVFGNTIYF
. TRBJ1-1 . TRBV19 TGTGCCAGTAGTAATGGACTGGGGAACACTGAAGCTTTCTTT CASSNGLGNTEAFF
. TRBJ2-5 . TRBV9 TGTGCCAGCAGCGTAGAGAGTAGCGGCCCCCAAGAGACCCAGTACTTC CASSVESSGPQETQYF
. TRBJ2-7 . TRBV6-5 TGTGCCAGCAGTTACGGGGCTGGCCGTCTGTACTTC CASSYGAGRLYF
. TRBJ2-6 . TRBV7-6 TGTGCCAGCAGCTTAGCGGTAGCTGGGGCCAACGTCCTGACTTTC CASSLAVAGANVLTF
TRBD1 TRBJ1-5 . TRBV7-6 TGTGCCAGCAGCATAGGACAGGGGCGGCAGCCCCAGCATTTT CASSIGQGRQPQHF
. TRBJ1-3 . TRBV25-1 TGTGCCAGCAGTGAAGCCGGGTCGCACTCTGGAAACACCATATATTTT CASSEAGSHSGNTIYF
. TRBJ1-1 . TRBV5-1 TGCGCCAGCAGCTTAGGGATGAGAGGTAGCACTGAAGCTTTCTTT CASSLGMRGSTEAFF
. TRBJ2-5 . TRBV6-1 TGTGCCAGCACTCGAGACAGAGCAGAGACCCAGTACTTC CASTRDRAETQYF
TRBD2 TRBJ2-7 . TRBV28 TGTGCCGCCCTCGGGAGGGGCAGGGGTAACTACGAGCAGTACTTC CAALGRGRGNYEQYF
. TRBJ2-7 . TRBV6-1 TGTGCCAGCAGTGAAGCAGGCATAGCGCCCTACGAGCAGTACTTC CASSEAGIAPYEQYF
TRBD1 TRBJ2-5 . TRBV6-5 TGTGCCAGCAGCCGACAGGGGGCGATACCAGAGACCCAGTACTTC CASSRQGAIPETQYF
. TRBJ2-1 once TRBV6-6 TGTGCCAGCAGTCCACACCCCAATGAGCAGTTCTTC CASSPHPNEQFF
. TRBJ2-1 . TRBV5-8 TGTGCCAGCAGCTTTAATCGCTACAATGAGCAGTTCTTC CASSFNRYNEQFF
. TRBJ2-1 . TRBV6-1 TGTGCCAGCAGTGAAGCGTGGGCCCAGGGGGGGCAGTTCTTC CASSEAWAQGGQFF
. TRBJ1-2 . TRBV6-1 TGTGCCAGCAGAGACACCTCCAGGGGTTATAAGGGCTACACCTTC CASRDTSRGYKGYTF
TRBD1 TRBJ2-7 . TRBV5-1 TGCGCCAGCAGCTTCAGGGGGTTAGGCTACGAGCAGTACTTC CASSFRGLGYEQYF
. TRBJ1-5 once TRBV5-8 TGTGCCAGCAGCTTGGCCTGGGTGTTAGGGTATAGCAATCAGCCCCAGCATTTT CASSLAWVLGYSNQPQHF
TRBD2 TRBJ2-3 . TRBV10-3 TGTGCCACCAATCCTAGCGGGGGGCTGAGCACAGATACGCAGTATTTT CATNPSGGLSTDTQYF
TRBD2 TRBJ2-7 . TRBV4-2 TGTGCCAGCAGCCAAGTCGGGACTAGGTCGGGCGAGCAGTACTTC CASSQVGTRSGEQYF
. TRBJ1-6 . TRBV9 TGTGCCAGCAGCGCGACCGTGTCCTATAATTCACCCCTCCACTTT CASSATVSYNSPLHF
. TRBJ1-6 . TRBV4-2 TGTGCCAGCAGCCGAGGACAGAATTCACCCCTCCACTTT CASSRGQNSPLHF
. TRBJ1-4 few TRBV30 TGTGCCTGGAGTACGGAAGAAAAACTGTTTTTT CAWSTEEKLFF
. TRBJ1-1 once TRBV15 TGTGCCACCAGCAGAGATCATGGCGCGAACACTGAAGCTTTCTTT CATSRDHGANTEAFF
TRBD2 TRBJ2-1 . TRBV4-3 TGCGCCAGCGGGACTAGCGGTACCAATGAGCAGTTCTTC CASGTSGTNEQFF
. TRBJ1-4 . TRBV7-9 TGTGCCAGCAGCGTAGGGGACCCTTTCACGTCAACTAATGAAAAACTGTTTTTT CASSVGDPFTSTNEKLFF
TRBD2 TRBJ2-1 . TRBV7-6 TGTGCCAGCAGCCTAGCGGGGGGCAATGAGCAGTTCTTC CASSLAGGNEQFF
TRBD1 TRBJ2-1 . TRBV28 TGTGCCAGCAGTTCCTCGGGACAGGGGGCGCAAAATGAGCAGTTCTTC CASSSSGQGAQNEQFF
. TRBJ1-2 . TRBV6-1 TGTGCCAGCAGTGTTTCACCGAGTGGCTACACCTTC CASSVSPSGYTF
TRBD1 TRBJ1-4 . TRBV5-5 TGTGCCAGCAGCTCTACAGGGGGCAGGGGTGAAAAACTGTTTTTT CASSSTGGRGEKLFF
TRBD1 TRBJ1-4 once TRBV15 TGTGCCACCAGCACCAGACAGGGTATAGATGAAAAACTGTTTTTT CATSTRQGIDEKLFF
. TRBJ2-1 . TRBV2 TGTGCCAGCTACAGGGCTAATGAGCAGTTCTTC CASYRANEQFF
. TRBJ2-3 . TRBV7-2 TGTGCCAGCAGGAAGGCGTCCCGGGGGACCCAGGATACGCAGTATTTT CASRKASRGTQDTQYF
. TRBJ2-7 . TRBV6-5 TGTGCCAGCAGTTACCAGGGATCCTACGAGCAGTACTTC CASSYQGSYEQYF
TRBD1 TRBJ1-2 . TRBV10-3 TGTGCCATCAGTCGGACAGGGGACTATGGCTACACCTTC CAISRTGDYGYTF
TRBD2 TRBJ2-5 . TRBV10-1 TGCGCCAGCAGTGAGTCGGGGACTAGCGGGGAGGAGACCCAGTACTTC CASSESGTSGEETQYF
TRBD2 TRBJ2-3 . TRBV5-8 TGTGCCAGCAGCGGAAGCGGGGGCCCTGGAAGGACAGATACGCAGTATTTT CASSGSGGPGRTDTQYF
. TRBJ1-2 . TRBV5-1 TGCGCCAGCAGCTTGGACCCAGGGTACTATGGCTACACCTTC CASSLDPGYYGYTF
. TRBJ2-5 . TRBV5-6 TGTGCCAGCAGCTGGACCGGAACCGTGGGAGCCCAGTACTTC CASSWTGTVGAQYF
. TRBJ1-2 once TRBV19 TGTGCCAGTAGTATCGCAGGTACCTATGGCTACACCTTC CASSIAGTYGYTF
TRBD2 TRBJ2-1 . TRBV20-1 TGCACGGCTAGCGGGAGTGATGAGCAGTTCTTC CTASGSDEQFF
TRBD1 TRBJ1-2 once TRBV28 TGTGCCAGCAGTGCAGGACAGGGGGCATCAGGGGGCTACACCTTC CASSAGQGASGGYTF
. TRBJ1-1 . TRBV18 TGTGCCAGCTCACCAGCAGGCGGAGGGACTGAAGCTTTCTTT CASSPAGGGTEAFF
TRBD1 TRBJ1-1 once TRBV2 TGTGCCAGCAGTGGACAGGGAAACACTGAAGCTTTCTTT CASSGQGNTEAFF
TRBD2 TRBJ2-1 . TRBV6-4 TGTGCCAGCAGTGACGAGGGACTAGCGGGCAATGAGCAGTTCTTC CASSDEGLAGNEQFF
. TRBJ1-1 . TRBV19 TGTGCCAGTAGTCTCAGGGCCCAGGTAGCTTTCTTT CASSLRAQVAFF
. TRBJ2-7 . TRBV6-5 TGTGCCAGCAGCCAAGGACGGGCACGGGGCGAGCAGTACTTC CASSQGRARGEQYF
. TRBJ1-5 . TRBV7-2 TGTGCCAGCAGTTACAATCAGCCCCAGCATTTT CASSYNQPQHF
. TRBJ1-1 . TRBV5-1 TGCGCCAGCAGCCGGGATTCTGCGAACACTGAAGCTTTCTTT CASSRDSANTEAFF
TRBD2 TRBJ2-7 . TRBV7-9 TGTGCCAGCAGCTTAGCGCGGGGAGGGGAGGAGCAGTACTTC CASSLARGGEEQYF
. TRBJ1-4 . TRBV19 TGTGCCAGTAGTATAGATTACGGGAGAACAACTAATGAAAAACTGTTTTTT CASSIDYGRTTNEKLFF
. TRBJ1-6 . TRBV9 TGTGCCAGCAGCGTAGGATACGGAAATTCACCCCTCCACTTT CASSVGYGNSPLHF
. TRBJ2-7 . TRBV6-6 TGTGCCAGCAGACTTAGGGACCACCCGGTGCAGTACTTC CASRLRDHPVQYF
. TRBJ2-5 . TRBV7-9 TGTGCCAGCAGCTTAGAAAGACTAGTAGGGGAGACCCAGTACTTC CASSLERLVGETQYF